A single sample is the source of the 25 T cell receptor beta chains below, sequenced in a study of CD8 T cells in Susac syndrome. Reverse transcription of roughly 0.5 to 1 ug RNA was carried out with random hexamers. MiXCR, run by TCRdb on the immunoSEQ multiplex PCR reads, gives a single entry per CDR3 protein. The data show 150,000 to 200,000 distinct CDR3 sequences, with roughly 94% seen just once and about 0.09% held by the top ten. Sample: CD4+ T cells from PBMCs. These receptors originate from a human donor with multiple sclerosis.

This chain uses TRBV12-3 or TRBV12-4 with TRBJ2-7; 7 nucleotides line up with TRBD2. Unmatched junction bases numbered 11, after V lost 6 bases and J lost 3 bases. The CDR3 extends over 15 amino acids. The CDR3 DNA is TGTGCCAGCAGAAATACGGGAGGCCAGGGCTACGAGCAGTACTTC. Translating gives CASRNTGGQGYEQYF.

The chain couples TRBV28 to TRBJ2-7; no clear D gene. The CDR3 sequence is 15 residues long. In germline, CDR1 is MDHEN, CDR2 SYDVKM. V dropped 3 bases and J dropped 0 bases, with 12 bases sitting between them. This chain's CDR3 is CASSLTWGGSYEQYF. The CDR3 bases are TGTGCCAGCAGTTTGACCTGGGGTGGCTCCTACGAGCAGTACTTC.

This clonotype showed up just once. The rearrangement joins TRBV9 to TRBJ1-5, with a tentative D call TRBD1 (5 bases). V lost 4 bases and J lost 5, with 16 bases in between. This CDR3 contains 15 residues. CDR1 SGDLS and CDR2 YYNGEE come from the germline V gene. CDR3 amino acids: CASSPDGGLYQPQHF. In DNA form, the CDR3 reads TGTGCCAGCAGCCCCGATGGGGGGTTATATCAGCCCCAGCATTTT.

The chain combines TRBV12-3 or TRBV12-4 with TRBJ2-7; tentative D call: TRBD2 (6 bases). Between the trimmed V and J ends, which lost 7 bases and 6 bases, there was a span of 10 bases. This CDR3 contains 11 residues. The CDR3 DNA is TGTGCCAGCACCCTGGGGGGCGAGCAGTACTTC. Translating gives CASTLGGEQYF.

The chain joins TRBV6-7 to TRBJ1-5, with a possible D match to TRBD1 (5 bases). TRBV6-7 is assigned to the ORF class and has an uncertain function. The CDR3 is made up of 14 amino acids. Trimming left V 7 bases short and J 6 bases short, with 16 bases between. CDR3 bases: TGTGCCAGCACCGCCGCCAGGGTTACTCAGCCCCAGCATTTT. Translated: CASTAARVTQPQHF.

CDR3 DNA: TGTGCCAGCAGCTTCAACAGGAAGGAAAAACTGTTTTTT. This encodes CASSFNRKEKLFF. The chain links TRBV7-2 to TRBJ1-4; tentatively, D is TRBD1 (5 bases). CDR1 is SGHTA, CDR2 FQGNSA, per germline. Trimming cost V 3 bases and J 8 bases, with 10 bases left between them. The CDR3 contains 13 residues.

This CDR3 is CASTSTAWDPDGSEAFF. The DNA of the CDR3 is TGTGCCAGCACATCTACAGCCTGGGACCCCGACGGATCTGAAGCTTTCTTT. The chain combines TRBV12-3 or TRBV12-4 with TRBJ1-1; D possibly corresponds to TRBD1 (5 bases). With 7 bases removed from V and 6 bases from J, the gap between germline ends came to 27 bases. The CDR3 length is 17 residues.

The CDR3 spells CSVGTSYEQYF. The DNA of the CDR3 is TGCAGCGTCGGGACTTCCTACGAGCAGTACTTC. The rearrangement uses TRBV29-1 and TRBJ2-7; D is perhaps TRBD2 (6 bases). The CDR3 length is 11 residues. V lost 6 bases and J 1 base, leaving 7 bases between the germline ends. From germline, CDR1 is SQVTM and CDR2 ANQGSEA.

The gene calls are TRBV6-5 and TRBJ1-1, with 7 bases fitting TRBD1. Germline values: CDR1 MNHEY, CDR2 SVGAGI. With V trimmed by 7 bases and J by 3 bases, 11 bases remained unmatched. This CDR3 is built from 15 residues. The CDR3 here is CASMGLGTVHTEAFF. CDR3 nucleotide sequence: TGTGCCAGCATGGGGCTCGGGACAGTTCACACTGAAGCTTTCTTT.

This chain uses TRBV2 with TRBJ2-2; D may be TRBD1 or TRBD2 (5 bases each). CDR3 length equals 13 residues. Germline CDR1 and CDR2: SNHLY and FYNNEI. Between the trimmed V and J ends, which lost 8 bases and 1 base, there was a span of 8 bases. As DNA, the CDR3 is TGTGCCAGCCGAGGGGAGAACACCGGGGAGCTGTTTTTT. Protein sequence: CASRGENTGELFF.

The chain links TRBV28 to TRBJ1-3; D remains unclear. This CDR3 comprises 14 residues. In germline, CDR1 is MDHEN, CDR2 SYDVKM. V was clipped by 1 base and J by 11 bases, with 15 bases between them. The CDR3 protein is CASSLSPPRNAIYF. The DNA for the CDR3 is TGTGCCAGCAGTTTATCGCCGCCGCGGAACGCCATATATTTT.

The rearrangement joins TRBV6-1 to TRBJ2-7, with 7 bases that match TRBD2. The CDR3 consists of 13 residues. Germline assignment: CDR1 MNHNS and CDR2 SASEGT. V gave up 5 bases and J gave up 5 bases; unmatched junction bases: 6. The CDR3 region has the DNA TGTGCCAGCAGTTTGACTAGCACGGACGAGCAGTACTTC. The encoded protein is CASSLTSTDEQYF.

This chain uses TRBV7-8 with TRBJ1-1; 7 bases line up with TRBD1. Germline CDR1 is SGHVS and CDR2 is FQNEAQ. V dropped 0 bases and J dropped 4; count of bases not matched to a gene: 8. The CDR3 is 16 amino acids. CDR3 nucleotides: TGTGCCAGCAGCTTAGCGCTGCGACAGGGCGGCACTGAAGCTTTCTTT. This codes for CASSLALRQGGTEAFF.

This CDR3 reads CASSQDFLTGSGGYTF. CDR3 in DNA: TGCGCCAGCAGCCAAGACTTTTTAACAGGGTCCGGCGGCTACACCTTC. This chain connects TRBV4-3 to TRBJ1-2; TRBD1 might be the D (6 bases). The ends were cut back, 0 bases at V and 8 bases at J, with 19 bases in the middle. Per germline, CDR1 LGHNA and CDR2 YSLEER. There are 16 residues in the CDR3.

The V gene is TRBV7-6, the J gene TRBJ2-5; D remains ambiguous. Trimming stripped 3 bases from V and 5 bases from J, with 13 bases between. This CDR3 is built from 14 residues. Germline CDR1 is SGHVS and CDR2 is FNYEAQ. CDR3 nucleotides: TGTGCCAGCAGCTTTGAACGGCCCCCGGAGACCCAGTACTTC. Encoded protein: CASSFERPPETQYF.

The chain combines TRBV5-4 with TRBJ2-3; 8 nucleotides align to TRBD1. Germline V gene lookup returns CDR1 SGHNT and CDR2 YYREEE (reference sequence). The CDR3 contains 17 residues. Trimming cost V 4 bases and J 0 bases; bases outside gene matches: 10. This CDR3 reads CASSRNTRGPSTDTQYF. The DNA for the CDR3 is TGTGCCAGCAGCCGCAATACCAGGGGGCCTAGCACAGATACGCAGTATTTT.

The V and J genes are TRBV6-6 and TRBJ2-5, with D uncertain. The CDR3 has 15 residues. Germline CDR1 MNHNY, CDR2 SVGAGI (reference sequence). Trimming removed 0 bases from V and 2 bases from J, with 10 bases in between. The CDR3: CASSYSFGSQETQYF. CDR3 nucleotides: TGTGCCAGCAGTTACTCTTTCGGCAGTCAAGAGACCCAGTACTTC.

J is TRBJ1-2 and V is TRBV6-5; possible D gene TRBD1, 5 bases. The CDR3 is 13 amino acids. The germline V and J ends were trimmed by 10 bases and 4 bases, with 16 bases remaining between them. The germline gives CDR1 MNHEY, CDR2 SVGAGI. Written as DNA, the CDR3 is TGTGCCACAGGGCCCCGAGAGGGCTATGGCTACACCTTC. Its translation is CATGPREGYGYTF.

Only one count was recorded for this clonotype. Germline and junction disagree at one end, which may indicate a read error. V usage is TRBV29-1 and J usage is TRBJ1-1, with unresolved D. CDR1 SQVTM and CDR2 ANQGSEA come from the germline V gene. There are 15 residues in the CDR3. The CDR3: CSVEDRRRANAEAFF. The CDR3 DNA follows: TGCAGCGTTGAAGATCGGAGGCGGGCGAACGCTGAAGCTTTCTTT.

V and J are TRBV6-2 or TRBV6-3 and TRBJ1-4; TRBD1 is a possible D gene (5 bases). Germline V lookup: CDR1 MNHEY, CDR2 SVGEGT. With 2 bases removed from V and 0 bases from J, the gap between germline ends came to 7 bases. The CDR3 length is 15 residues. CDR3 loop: CASSYDRATNEKLFF. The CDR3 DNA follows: TGTGCCAGCAGTTACGACAGAGCAACTAATGAAAAACTGTTTTTT.

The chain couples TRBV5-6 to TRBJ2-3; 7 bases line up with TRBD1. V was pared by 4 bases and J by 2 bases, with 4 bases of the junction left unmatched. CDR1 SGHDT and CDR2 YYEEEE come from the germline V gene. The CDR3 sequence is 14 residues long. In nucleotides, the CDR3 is TGTGCCAGCAGCCCGGGACAGCCCACAGATACGCAGTATTTT. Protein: CASSPGQPTDTQYF.

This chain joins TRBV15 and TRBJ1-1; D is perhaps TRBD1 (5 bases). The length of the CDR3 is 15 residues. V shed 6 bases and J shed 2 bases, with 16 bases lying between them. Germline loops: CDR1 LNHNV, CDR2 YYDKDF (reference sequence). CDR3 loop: CATRRSGTDNTEAFF. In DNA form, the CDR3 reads TGTGCCACCAGGCGATCCGGGACCGATAACACTGAAGCTTTCTTT.

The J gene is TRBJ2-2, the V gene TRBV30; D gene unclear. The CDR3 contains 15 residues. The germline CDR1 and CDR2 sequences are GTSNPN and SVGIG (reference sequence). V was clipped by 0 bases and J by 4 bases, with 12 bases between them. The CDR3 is CAWSVHGEGTGELFF. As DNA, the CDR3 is TGTGCCTGGAGTGTACATGGGGAAGGCACCGGGGAGCTGTTTTTT.

CDR3 residues: CASTLPPSGSQETQYF. The CDR3, as DNA: TGTGCCAGCACCCTACCCCCTAGCGGGAGTCAAGAGACCCAGTACTTC. The chain couples TRBV7-2 to TRBJ2-5; 10 nucleotides agree with TRBD2. Germline loops: CDR1 SGHTA, CDR2 FQGNSA. This CDR3 comprises 16 residues. V lost 7 bases to trimming and J lost 2 bases; unmatched junction nucleotides: 10.

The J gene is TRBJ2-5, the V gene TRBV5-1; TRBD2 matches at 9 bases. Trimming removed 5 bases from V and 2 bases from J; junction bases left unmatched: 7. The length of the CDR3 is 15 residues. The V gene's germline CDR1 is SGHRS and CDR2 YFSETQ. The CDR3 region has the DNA TGCGCCAGCAGGATGCGGGGGGGACTACAAGAGACCCAGTACTTC. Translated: CASRMRGGLQETQYF.